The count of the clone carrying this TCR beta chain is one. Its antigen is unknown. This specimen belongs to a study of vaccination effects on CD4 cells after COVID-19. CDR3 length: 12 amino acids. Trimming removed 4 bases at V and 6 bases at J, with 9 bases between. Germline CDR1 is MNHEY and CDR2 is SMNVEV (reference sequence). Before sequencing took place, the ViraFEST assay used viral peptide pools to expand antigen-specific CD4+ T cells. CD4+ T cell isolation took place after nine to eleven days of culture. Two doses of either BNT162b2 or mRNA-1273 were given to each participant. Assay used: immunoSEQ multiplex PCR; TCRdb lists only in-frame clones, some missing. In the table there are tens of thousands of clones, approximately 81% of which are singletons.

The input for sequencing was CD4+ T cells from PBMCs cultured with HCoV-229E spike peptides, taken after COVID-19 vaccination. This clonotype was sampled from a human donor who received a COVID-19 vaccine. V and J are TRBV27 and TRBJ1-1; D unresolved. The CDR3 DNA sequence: TGTGCCAGCAGTTCCCGGTTGGCTGAAGCTTTCTTT. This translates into CASSSRLAEAFF.